This entry lists 13 T cell receptor beta chains sequenced from one sample in a study of control samples from healthy donors and cancer patients. Sequenced by immunoSEQ multiplex PCR; TCRdb stores in-frame clones only, minus some. The repertoire has approximately 100,000 clones, 82% of them found once; the top ten carry 2% to 2.5%. The material sequenced was blood. The source is a man aged 55 to 69 in good health.

In this sample, this clone turned up once. The rearrangement links TRBV6-2 or TRBV6-3 to TRBJ1-5; 8 nucleotides line up with TRBD1. Germline V gene sequence: CDR1 MNHEY, CDR2 SVGEGT. The CDR3 covers 16 residues. Unmatched junction bases numbered 12, after V lost 5 bases and J lost 6 bases. This chain's CDR3 is CASSAYRGSGSQPQHF. The CDR3 DNA reads as TGTGCCAGCAGTGCATACAGGGGGTCCGGGTCTCAGCCCCAGCATTTT.

This clone has only a few counts. The chain has TRBV4-1 and TRBJ1-1, with a weak D call TRBD1 (5 bases). Germline CDR1 and CDR2: MGHRA and YSYEKL. The V end was cut by 1 base, the J end by 5 bases, with 14 bases between. The CDR3 has 15 residues. In DNA, the CDR3 is TGCGCCAGCAGCCAAGGAAGCCAGGGAGAAACTGAAGCTTTCTTT. It yields the protein CASSQGSQGETEAFF.

This clone was detected once. The same CDR3 also results from other DNA sequences found in this sample. The chain joins TRBV6-4 to TRBJ2-2; TRBD2 matches at 11 bases. The CDR3 has 15 amino acids. J was trimmed by 3 bases and V by 4 bases; bases with no gene match: 1. Germline V gene lookup returns CDR1 MRHNA and CDR2 SNTAGT. The CDR3 DNA follows: TGTGCCAGCAGTGCACTAGCGGGAGACACCGGGGAGCTGTTTTTT. This encodes CASSALAGDTGELFF.

The chain employs TRBV27 and TRBJ1-6; 10 bases map to TRBD1. The length of the CDR3 is 14 residues. V lost 4 bases to trimming and J lost 7 bases; unmatched junction nucleotides: 1. Per the germline V gene, CDR1 is MNHEY and CDR2 is SMNVEV (reference sequence). The CDR3 sequence is CASSSGQGNSPLHF. CDR3 nucleotide sequence: TGTGCCAGCAGTTCGGGACAGGGGAATTCACCCCTCCACTTT.

The rearrangement links TRBV10-3 to TRBJ2-5, with 8 bases that match TRBD1. Trimming at V came to 10 bases and at J to 4 bases, leaving 11 bases not matched to a gene. The CDR3 length is 14 residues. Germline V lookup: CDR1 ENHRY, CDR2 SYGVKD. The CDR3 protein is CANARDDRGETQYF. The DNA for the CDR3 is TGTGCCAACGCGCGGGACGACAGGGGAGAGACCCAGTACTTC.

The chain is built from TRBV20-1 and TRBJ2-1; no reliable D call. This CDR3 spans 13 amino acids. V lost 3 bases, J lost 5 bases, and 11 bases lay in between. The V gene's germline CDR1 is DFQATT and CDR2 SNEGSKA (reference sequence). CDR3 sequence reads: CSASLGSDNEQFF. The CDR3, as DNA: TGCAGTGCTAGTTTAGGTTCCGACAATGAGCAGTTCTTC.

This sequence joins TRBV27 and TRBJ2-1; D is perhaps TRBD1 or TRBD2 (5 bases each). Germline-derived CDR1 and CDR2 are MNHEY and SMNVEV (reference sequence). V was shortened by 5 bases and J by 10 bases, with 15 bases between the two germline ends. The CDR3 totals 13 residues. CDR3 coding DNA: TGTGCCAGCAGTATGGGACCATCGAGGGAGCAGTTCTTC. Translated, it gives CASSMGPSREQFF.

CDR3 region: CASSVSGSQGYEQYF. For the CDR3, the DNA is TGTGCCAGCAGCGTCTCCGGGAGCCAGGGTTACGAGCAGTACTTC. The chain carries TRBV13 and TRBJ2-7; weak D call: TRBD2 (6 bases). Deletions cut 5 bases from V and 4 bases from J, with 18 bases between. The CDR3 runs to 15 residues. Germline values: CDR1 PRHDT, CDR2 FYEKMQ (reference sequence).

This chain joins TRBV7-9 and TRBJ2-3; a possible D gene is TRBD2 (5 bases). CDR1 is SEHNR and CDR2 is FQNEAQ in the germline V gene (reference sequence). The CDR3 loop spans 16 amino acids. Trimming shortened V by 1 base and J by 4 bases, and 15 bases separated the two germline ends. CDR3 nucleotides: TGTGCCAGCAGCTTAGGGCGAGGGTACGGGGCAGATACGCAGTATTTT. Amino acids: CASSLGRGYGADTQYF.

The V call is TRBV5-8, the J call TRBJ1-2; D is undetermined. The CDR3 has 14 residues. Germline CDR1 is SGHTS and CDR2 is YDEGEE. Trimming left V 2 bases short and J 2 bases short, with 10 bases between. The chain's CDR3 is CASSLGKENYGYTF. In DNA form, the CDR3 reads TGTGCCAGCAGCTTAGGCAAGGAAAACTATGGCTACACCTTC.

The chain recombines TRBV30 with TRBJ1-6; 9 bases line up with TRBD1. The CDR3 extends over 13 amino acids. Germline CDR1 GTSNPN, CDR2 SVGIG (reference sequence). Trimming at V came to 3 bases and at J to 13 bases, leaving 7 bases not matched to a gene. CDR3 bases: TGTGCCTGGAGGGGGACAGGGAATGGGCCCCTCCACTTT. As protein: CAWRGTGNGPLHF. Combining the CDR3 with reference TRBV30 and TRBJ1-6 gives the whole variable domain SQTIHQWPATLVQPVGSPLSLECTVEGTSNPNLYWYRQAAGRGLQLLFYSVGIGQISSEVPQNLSASRPQDRQFILSSKKLLLSDSGFYLCAWRGTGNGPLHFGNGTRLTVT.

The rearrangement joins TRBV7-9 to TRBJ2-6, with D unresolved. V was pared by 5 bases and J by 2 bases, with 10 bases between. The CDR3 length is 15 residues. The germline V gene encodes CDR1 SEHNR and CDR2 FQNEAQ (reference sequence). CDR3 sequence: CASSRGFAGANVLTF. The CDR3 DNA sequence: TGTGCCAGCAGCCGAGGTTTTGCTGGGGCCAACGTCCTGACTTTC. The complete variable domain, with remaining parts taken from reference TRBV7-9 and TRBJ2-6, reads DTGVSQNPRHKITKRGQNVTFRCDPISEHNRLYWYRQTLGQGPEFLTYFQNEAQLEKSRLLSDRFSAERPKGSFSTLEIQRTEQGDSAMYLCASSRGFAGANVLTFGAGSRLTVL.

V usage is TRBV30 and J usage is TRBJ1-2; D might be TRBD1 (5 bases). Germline CDR1 GTSNPN, CDR2 SVGIG (reference sequence). The CDR3 is 15 residues long. V was cut by 6 bases and J by 2 bases, with 19 bases left in between. CDR3 residues: CACGDLARENYGYTF. The CDR3 DNA reads TGTGCCTGTGGGGACCTTGCCCGGGAGAACTATGGCTACACCTTC.